The next 21 T cell receptor beta chains were all read from a single sample in a study of blood T cell repertoires in COVID-19. Measured with immunoSEQ multiplex PCR; TCRdb has only the in-frame clones, and not every one. The sample holds fewer than 250,000 clones; around 83% are singletons and the top ten take approximately 2.9%. What was sequenced was peripheral blood. All receptors come from a man aged 45-65 years with active or convalescent COVID-19.

In its sample, this clone was seen a few times. The rearrangement uses TRBV28 and TRBJ1-4, with 8 bases that match TRBD1. The CDR3 runs 14 residues. Trimming cost V 5 bases and J 7 bases; bases outside gene matches: 6. Germline assignment: CDR1 MDHEN and CDR2 SYDVKM. The CDR3 DNA reads TGTGCCAGCAGTCCAGGGGGCGCGAGTGAAAAACTGTTTTTT. This gives the protein CASSPGGASEKLFF.

The chain employs TRBV6-2 or TRBV6-3 and TRBJ1-5; no reliable D call. Trimming stripped 2 bases from V and 5 bases from J, with 10 bases between. Germline values: CDR1 MNHEY, CDR2 SVGEGT. CDR3 length: 14 amino acids. Here the CDR3 reads CASSYRGFYQPQHF. Written as DNA, the CDR3 is TGTGCCAGCAGTTACCGCGGTTTCTATCAGCCCCAGCATTTT.

This clone was counted a single time. This chain uses TRBV15 with TRBJ1-5; D perhaps matches TRBD1 (6 bases). Germline CDR1 and CDR2: LNHNV and YYDKDF (reference sequence). The CDR3 has 14 amino acids. Deletions cut 3 bases from V and 7 bases from J, with 13 bases between. CDR3 sequence reads: CATSSGQFVQPQHF. CDR3 bases: TGTGCCACCAGCAGCGGACAGTTTGTGCAGCCCCAGCATTTT.

This chain joins TRBV5-8 and TRBJ2-6; no reliable D call. The CDR3 runs to 14 residues. Germline V gene lookup returns CDR1 SGHTS and CDR2 YDEGEE. Trimming cost V 7 bases and J 0 bases, with 8 bases left between them. The CDR3 DNA sequence: TGTGCCAGCGGGCCCACCTCTGGGGCCAACGTCCTGACTTTC. It encodes CASGPTSGANVLTF.

This rearrangement joins TRBV30 to TRBJ2-5, with 9 bases lining up with TRBD1. V lost 3 bases, J lost 6 bases, and 11 bases stayed unmatched. The length of the CDR3 is 15 residues. Germline CDR1 GTSNPN, CDR2 SVGIG (reference sequence). Here the CDR3 DNA reads TGTGCCTGGAGCACCGGGACAGGGCCTGGAAAGACCCAGTACTTC. This sequence encodes CAWSTGTGPGKTQYF.

The CDR3 protein is CASSPEQTSSETQYF. The CDR3 nucleotides read TGTGCCAGCAGTCCTGAGCAGACTAGCTCAGAGACCCAGTACTTC. The chain joins TRBV2 to TRBJ2-5; 7 bases map to TRBD2. Germline CDR1 reads SNHLY; CDR2 reads FYNNEI. The CDR3 totals 15 residues. V lost 5 bases and J lost 4; bases outside the gene matches: 10.

The chain links TRBV29-1 to TRBJ2-1, with D hard to call. The germline V gene encodes CDR1 SQVTM and CDR2 ANQGSEA. Trimming pared 8 bases from V and 1 base from J, leaving 15 bases between. The CDR3 has 14 residues. Here the CDR3 reads CSHNGALSYNEQFF. As DNA, the CDR3 is TGCAGCCATAACGGAGCGCTATCCTACAATGAGCAGTTCTTC.

The V gene is TRBV9, the J gene TRBJ2-1, with 7 bases matching TRBD2. The CDR3 has 16 amino acids. The V gene's germline CDR1 is SGDLS and CDR2 YYNGEE. The trim removed 4 bases at V and 4 bases at J, leaving 11 bases unmatched. The CDR3 here is CASSLRGLPVYNEQFF. The CDR3 nucleotides are TGTGCCAGCAGCCTCCGGGGACTACCAGTTTACAATGAGCAGTTCTTC.

The rearrangement joins TRBV5-1 to TRBJ1-1, with 10 positions matching TRBD1. The CDR3 loop spans 15 amino acids. Trimming cost V 3 bases and J 7 bases; bases outside gene matches: 9. Germline V gene data show CDR1 as SGHRS and CDR2 as YFSETQ. CDR3 DNA sequence: TGCGCCAGCAGCTCTAATCGGGACAGGGGCTTTGAAGCTTTCTTT. This gives the protein CASSSNRDRGFEAFF.

The gene calls are TRBV18 and TRBJ1-1; D call uncertain. V shed 6 bases and J shed 3 bases, with 8 bases lying between them. Germline V gene sequence: CDR1 KGHSH, CDR2 LQKENI. The CDR3 extends over 12 amino acids. This CDR3 reads CASSPRDTEAFF. DNA for the CDR3: TGTGCCAGCTCCCCCCGAGACACTGAAGCTTTCTTT.

The rearrangement joins TRBV6-6 to TRBJ2-7, with D hard to call. Per the germline V gene, CDR1 is MNHNY and CDR2 is SVGAGI (reference sequence). CDR3 length: 13 residues. V gave up 4 bases and J gave up 0 bases, with 7 bases separating them. CDR3 nucleotides: TGTGCCAGCAGTTTACTGGTCTCCTACGAGCAGTACTTC. It yields the protein CASSLLVSYEQYF.

The chain couples TRBV11-2 to TRBJ1-3, with a tentative D call TRBD1 (5 bases). CDR3 length equals 14 residues. V was trimmed by 8 bases and J by 3 bases, leaving 14 bases between them. Looked up from germline, CDR1 is SGHAT and CDR2 is FQNNGV. CDR3 sequence reads: CASSVWGLGNTIYF. The CDR3 coding sequence is TGTGCCAGCTCGGTCTGGGGACTTGGAAACACCATATATTTT.

The rearrangement uses TRBV5-1 and TRBJ2-7; TRBD2 might be the D (6 bases). The length of the CDR3 is 17 residues. Trimming removed 4 bases from V and 0 bases from J, with 20 bases in between. Germline lookup yields CDR1 SGHRS and CDR2 YFSETQ. The CDR3 here is CASSPEGLLGSSYEQYF. The CDR3 bases are TGCGCCAGCAGCCCGGAGGGCCTACTAGGGAGCTCCTACGAGCAGTACTTC.

This chain links TRBV13 with TRBJ1-1, with D perhaps matching TRBD1 (6 bases). V dropped 2 bases and J dropped 0 bases, with 13 bases sitting between them. This CDR3 region has 16 residues. CDR1 and CDR2 (germline): PRHDT, FYEKMQ (reference sequence). The CDR3 reads CASSLPRAGVNTEAFF. For the CDR3, the DNA is TGTGCCAGCAGCTTACCGAGGGCAGGGGTGAACACTGAAGCTTTCTTT.

The CDR3 coding sequence is TGTGCCAGTAGTATACGGGGACAGGAGGGATCACCCCTCCACTTT. Protein product: CASSIRGQEGSPLHF. This chain joins TRBV19 and TRBJ1-6, with 8 bases fitting TRBD1. The CDR3 loop spans 15 amino acids. Germline lookup yields CDR1 LNHDA and CDR2 SQIVND (reference sequence). V lost 2 bases, J lost 10 bases, and 7 bases stayed unmatched.

The V gene is TRBV2, the J gene TRBJ1-5, with D possibly being TRBD1 (5 bases). The CDR3 runs 15 residues. Germline V lookup: CDR1 SNHLY, CDR2 FYNNEI. Trimming took 2 bases from V and 0 from J, leaving 8 bases between them. CDR3 protein: CASSELGVSNQPQHF. As DNA, the CDR3 is TGTGCCAGCAGTGAACTAGGGGTTAGCAATCAGCCCCAGCATTTT.

The chain links TRBV6-5 to TRBJ2-1; D unclear. The CDR3 runs 14 residues. Germline lookup yields CDR1 MNHEY and CDR2 SVGAGI. Trimming removed 7 bases from V and 7 bases from J, with 17 bases in between. CDR3 residues: CASNLRSAKNEQFF. CDR3 nucleotide sequence: TGTGCCAGCAACTTACGAAGCGCTAAGAATGAGCAGTTCTTC.

The rearrangement joins TRBV28 to TRBJ1-4; 9 nucleotides match TRBD1. The CDR3 is 14 residues long. Germline-derived CDR1 and CDR2 are MDHEN and SYDVKM. Trimming removed 6 bases from V and 5 bases from J; junction bases left unmatched: 4. CDR3 region: CASSSGTGNEKLFF. CDR3 in DNA: TGTGCCAGCAGCTCCGGGACAGGGAATGAAAAACTGTTTTTT.

The chain links TRBV2 to TRBJ1-6; D gene ambiguous. The CDR3 length is 14 residues. Germline V gene lookup returns CDR1 SNHLY and CDR2 FYNNEI. Trimming removed 6 bases at V and 7 bases at J, with 13 bases between. This CDR3 reads CASREGFGNSPLHF. CDR3 DNA sequence: TGTGCCAGCAGAGAGGGCTTTGGGAATTCACCCCTCCACTTT.

V is TRBV10-3 and J is TRBJ1-2, with a possible D match to TRBD1 (6 bases). This CDR3 spans 10 amino acids. Germline-derived CDR1 and CDR2 are ENHRY and SYGVKD. With 10 bases removed from V and 8 bases from J, the gap between germline ends came to 11 bases. CDR3 DNA: TGTGCCACCCGGGACAACGGCTACACCTTC. Protein: CATRDNGYTF.

The rearrangement uses TRBV9 and TRBJ1-4; the match to TRBD1 covers 8 bases. The CDR3 is 14 amino acids. V was pared by 4 bases and J by 10 bases, with 9 bases of the junction left unmatched. The germline V gene encodes CDR1 SGDLS and CDR2 YYNGEE. As DNA, the CDR3 is TGTGCCAGCAGCCTCGAGGACAGGGAGGGAAAACTGTTTTTT. Amino acids: CASSLEDREGKLFF.